These 30 T cell receptor beta chains were sequenced from one sample in a study of shared clonotypes between healthy human individuals. CD45RO-negative, CCR7-selected cells formed the naive CD8 fraction, which excluded terminally differentiated effector memory CD45RA+ cells. TCRdb's copy holds only in-frame clones and misses some; the assay was immunoSEQ multiplex PCR. The sample yields about 2.1 million clones, about 92% seen once. Sequencing used naive CD8+ T cells from PBMCs. The source of these receptors is a man between 18 and 29 years old in good health. Some clones in this sample may be carry-over from other donors' samples.

The rearrangement uses TRBV29-1 and TRBJ2-1, with TRBD2 identical over 8 bases. This CDR3 contains 18 residues. Trimming at V came to 1 base and at J to 0 bases, leaving 11 bases not matched to a gene. Germline V gene sequence: CDR1 SQVTM, CDR2 ANQGSEA. DNA of the CDR3: TGCAGCGTTGAAGGTCGACTAGCGTCTACGAGCTCCTACAATGAGCAGTTCTTC. The encoded protein is CSVEGRLASTSSYNEQFF.

A few counts support this clone. The chain carries TRBV27 and TRBJ2-1, with 8 bases matching TRBD1. The CDR3 totals 15 residues. Losses at the gene ends were 1 base for V and 3 bases for J; bases not matched to a gene: 2. CDR1 is MNHEY, CDR2 SMNVEV, per germline (reference sequence). CDR3 amino acids: CASSLWTGNYNEQFF. CDR3 sequence (DNA): TGTGCCAGCAGTTTATGGACAGGGAACTACAATGAGCAGTTCTTC.

The rearrangement uses TRBV19 and TRBJ2-7, with 7 bases lining up with TRBD1. J was trimmed by 3 bases and V by 3 bases; bases with no gene match: 2. The germline gives CDR1 LNHDA, CDR2 SQIVND (reference sequence). There are 13 residues in the CDR3. DNA of the CDR3: TGTGCCAGTAGTATGGGGGACAGCTACGAGCAGTACTTC. Amino acid sequence: CASSMGDSYEQYF. Based on the CDR3 plus reference TRBV19 and TRBJ2-7, the full variable domain is DGGITQSPKYLFRKEGQNVTLSCEQNLNHDAMYWYRQDPGQGLRLIYYSQIVNDFQKGDIAEGYSVSREKKESFPLTVTSAQKNPTAFYLCASSMGDSYEQYFGPGTRLTVT.

The chain uses TRBV2 and TRBJ1-5, with a weak D call TRBD1 (6 bases). Trimming pared 7 bases from V and 0 bases from J, leaving 13 bases between. Germline CDR1 SNHLY, CDR2 FYNNEI. The CDR3 is made up of 15 amino acids. CDR3 sequence reads: CASTGTYHSNQPQHF. In DNA, the CDR3 is TGTGCCAGCACGGGGACATATCATAGCAATCAGCCCCAGCATTTT.

DNA for the CDR3: TGTGCCAGCAAGGACCCTTCTGGAAACACCATATATTTT. It specifies CASKDPSGNTIYF. This chain connects TRBV28 to TRBJ1-3; no clear D. V was clipped by 7 bases and J by 1 base, with 8 bases between them. The CDR3 extends over 13 amino acids. Per the germline V gene, CDR1 is MDHEN and CDR2 is SYDVKM.

The chain is built from TRBV4-2 and TRBJ2-2; D unresolved. Trimming pared 4 bases from V and 6 bases from J, leaving 12 bases between. Germline values: CDR1 LGHNA, CDR2 YNFKEQ. This CDR3 has 14 residues. The CDR3 bases are TGTGCCAGCAGCCGACCTACTGAAGCCGGGGAGCTGTTTTTT. It encodes CASSRPTEAGELFF.

Here the CDR3 reads CASSIILTGLNEKLFF. For the CDR3, the DNA is TGTGCCAGTAGTATCATTTTGACAGGACTTAATGAAAAACTGTTTTTT. The rearrangement uses TRBV19 and TRBJ1-4; possible D gene TRBD1, 6 bases. The germline V gene has CDR1 LNHDA and CDR2 SQIVND (reference sequence). The CDR3 is 16 residues long. The V and J ends lost 3 bases and 4 bases respectively, with 15 bases between them.

CDR3 residues: CASSSAGTDYNQPQHF. CDR3 DNA: TGTGCCAGCAGCTCGGCGGGGACAGACTACAATCAGCCCCAGCATTTT. This chain links TRBV5-6 with TRBJ1-5; 7 nucleotides align to TRBD1. This CDR3 is 16 amino acids long. Trimming cost V 3 bases and J 3 bases; bases outside gene matches: 9. Germline V gives CDR1 SGHDT, CDR2 YYEEEE.

Only one count was recorded for this clone. The chain carries TRBV10-3 and TRBJ1-1, with D perhaps TRBD1 (5 bases). In germline, CDR1 is ENHRY, CDR2 SYGVKD. CDR3 length: 15 amino acids. Trimming removed 3 bases at V and 1 base at J, with 12 bases between. CDR3 region: CAISDGGGSNTEAFF. CDR3 nucleotide sequence: TGTGCCATCAGTGATGGGGGTGGATCGAACACTGAAGCTTTCTTT.

The chain has TRBV5-1 and TRBJ2-7, with 9 bases that match TRBD1. V trimming: 4 bases; J trimming: 0 bases; junction bases outside the gene matches: 5. This CDR3 is 15 amino acids long. Germline values: CDR1 SGHRS, CDR2 YFSETQ. Written as DNA, the CDR3 is TGCGCCAGCAGCCAAGGGACAGGGCACTCCTACGAGCAGTACTTC. Protein: CASSQGTGHSYEQYF.

The gene calls are TRBV5-4 and TRBJ2-1; 10 bases fit TRBD1. The germline gives CDR1 SGHNT, CDR2 YYREEE (reference sequence). This CDR3 is built from 15 residues. Losses at the gene ends were 4 bases for V and 5 bases for J; bases not matched to a gene: 6. CDR3 region: CASSAGQGRDNEQFF. DNA for the CDR3: TGTGCCAGCAGCGCGGGACAGGGGCGGGACAATGAGCAGTTCTTC.

The rearrangement joins TRBV5-8 to TRBJ1-1; D is unresolved. Germline CDR1 is SGHTS and CDR2 is YDEGEE. V shed 4 bases and J shed 4 bases, with 14 bases lying between them. The CDR3 runs to 14 residues. The CDR3 coding sequence is TGTGCCAGCAGCCTATACCCCAGTAGCACTGAAGCTTTCTTT. Translating it yields CASSLYPSSTEAFF.

Comment on this clone: Additional DNA sequences in this sample encode the identical CDR3. CDR3 protein: CASSVGGTEAFF. The DNA for the CDR3 is TGTGCCAGCAGCGTTGGGGGCACTGAAGCTTTCTTT. The chain carries TRBV9 and TRBJ1-1; perhaps TRBD1 as D (5 bases). There are 12 residues in the CDR3. Germline CDR1 is SGDLS and CDR2 is YYNGEE. V lost 2 bases and J 4 bases, leaving 6 bases between the germline ends.

The chain employs TRBV6-1 and TRBJ2-5, with D possibly being TRBD2 (5 bases). Per germline, CDR1 MNHNS and CDR2 SASEGT. Trimming took off 6 bases at V and 5 bases at J, with 16 bases between the two ends. The CDR3 has 14 residues. CDR3 residues: CASSSGNPGETQYF. CDR3 in DNA: TGTGCCAGCAGCTCCGGGAATCCGGGGGAGACCCAGTACTTC.

In the case of this clone: This CDR3 is also generated by other DNA sequences in the sample. V is TRBV29-1 and J is TRBJ2-2, with unresolved D. Trimming shortened V by 4 bases and J by 1 base, and 7 bases separated the two germline ends. This CDR3 has 13 amino acids. Germline lookup yields CDR1 SQVTM and CDR2 ANQGSEA. CDR3 nucleotide sequence: TGCAGCGTTGTGGTAGGGAACACCGGGGAGCTGTTTTTT. Translated, it gives CSVVVGNTGELFF.

J is TRBJ1-5 and V is TRBV19, with unresolved D. With 7 bases removed from V and 5 bases from J, the gap between germline ends came to 15 bases. Per germline, CDR1 LNHDA and CDR2 SQIVND (reference sequence). The length of the CDR3 is 14 residues. DNA for the CDR3: TGTGCCAGTATATCAGTAGAGTTGGATCAGCCCCAGCATTTT. Residues: CASISVELDQPQHF. The full variable domain, its missing parts supplied by reference TRBV19 and TRBJ1-5, is DGGITQSPKYLFRKEGQNVTLSCEQNLNHDAMYWYRQDPGQGLRLIYYSQIVNDFQKGDIAEGYSVSREKKESFPLTVTSAQKNPTAFYLCASISVELDQPQHFGDGTRLSIL.

As regards this clone: In the same sample, other DNA sequences code for this CDR3. The chain recombines TRBV4-2 with TRBJ2-1, with D possibly being TRBD2 (6 bases). The CDR3 length is 13 residues. CDR1 and CDR2 (germline): LGHNA, YNFKEQ. The V end lost 1 base, the J end lost 7 bases, and 8 bases lay between the germline ends. The CDR3 spells CASSQGLENEQFF. The CDR3 DNA is TGTGCCAGCAGCCAAGGACTAGAGAATGAGCAGTTCTTC.

The CDR3 protein is CTSSQSSRAAYEQYF. Here the CDR3 DNA reads TGCACCAGCAGCCAGTCGTCCAGGGCGGCCTACGAGCAGTACTTC. The chain joins TRBV1 to TRBJ2-7; the table calls TRBD1, which could not be checked here. TRBV1 is flagged as a pseudogene. The CDR3 is made up of 15 amino acids.

The chain uses TRBV11-2 and TRBJ2-7, with TRBD2 matching over 7 bases. With V trimmed by 5 bases and J by 5 bases, 9 bases remained unmatched. Germline CDR1 and CDR2: SGHAT and FQNNGV. The CDR3 spans 14 residues. CDR3 region: CASSPRRGGDEQYF. The CDR3, as DNA: TGTGCCAGCAGCCCACGACGGGGAGGGGACGAGCAGTACTTC.

Worth noting for this clone: At the DNA level, this CDR3 is encoded by other sequences in the same sample as well. This sequence joins TRBV29-1 and TRBJ2-7; D uncertain. Germline loops: CDR1 SQVTM, CDR2 ANQGSEA. The CDR3 sequence is 11 residues long. V shed 4 bases and J shed 3 bases, with 7 bases lying between them. In DNA, the CDR3 is TGCAGCGTTGTGGCTAGCTACGAGCAGTACTTC. Its protein is CSVVASYEQYF.

The chain uses TRBV5-1 and TRBJ2-5; 10 nucleotides agree with TRBD1. The CDR3 is 15 residues long. The junction had 4 bases not matched to a gene; V was cut back by 0 bases and J by 5 bases. The germline CDR1 and CDR2 sequences are SGHRS and YFSETQ. CDR3 nucleotides: TGCGCCAGCAGCTTGGCGACAGGGGGCCCGGAGACCCAGTACTTC. Amino acids: CASSLATGGPETQYF.

As for this clone: Other DNA sequences of this sample code for an identical CDR3. This chain joins TRBV5-1 and TRBJ2-1; 7 bases are a match to TRBD1. Germline CDR1 and CDR2: SGHRS and YFSETQ. There are 12 residues in the CDR3. J was trimmed by 9 bases and V by 2 bases; bases with no gene match: 2. CDR3 sequence reads: CASSLGGSEQFF. CDR3 coding DNA: TGCGCCAGCAGCTTAGGGGGCAGTGAGCAGTTCTTC.

V gene TRBV28 combines with J gene TRBJ2-1; TRBD1 aligns across 7 bases. J gave up 10 bases and V 2 bases, and 11 bases lay outside the gene matches. The CDR3 extends over 15 amino acids. Germline CDR1 and CDR2: MDHEN and SYDVKM. CDR3 in DNA: TGTGCCAGCAGTTTAGGGACAGTCCTTAAGCAGGAGCAGTTCTTC. Its protein product is CASSLGTVLKQEQFF. The full variable domain, rest sourced from reference TRBV28 and TRBJ2-1, is DVKVTQSSRYLVKRTGEKVFLECVQDMDHENMFWYRQDPGLGLRLIYFSYDVKMKEKGDIPEGYSVSREKKERFSLILESASTNQTSMYLCASSLGTVLKQEQFFGPGTRLTVL.

The chain is built from TRBV6-1 and TRBJ2-7; D uncertain. Trimming shortened V by 1 base and J by 3 bases, and 13 bases separated the two germline ends. Germline CDR1 and CDR2: MNHNS and SASEGT. The CDR3 covers 15 residues. CDR3: CASSEVAGARYEQYF. The CDR3, as DNA: TGTGCCAGCAGTGAAGTGGCAGGCGCCCGCTACGAGCAGTACTTC.

The sample holds one count of this clone. The chain joins TRBV29-1 to TRBJ1-2; D not resolved. The CDR3 sequence is 11 residues long. CDR1 is SQVTM and CDR2 is ANQGSEA in the germline V gene. The V gene lost 5 bases and the J gene lost 8 bases, with 12 bases spanning the gap. CDR3 nucleotide sequence: TGCAGCGTTCTCACAATCGGGGGCTACACCTTC. Its translation is CSVLTIGGYTF.

The chain uses TRBV28 and TRBJ2-5; D not resolved. V gave up 6 bases and J gave up 2 bases, with 10 bases separating them. The CDR3 is 13 amino acids. In germline, CDR1 is MDHEN, CDR2 SYDVKM. The CDR3 DNA sequence: TGTGCCAGCAGAAGGACGGAGCAAGAGACCCAGTACTTC. This sequence encodes CASRRTEQETQYF.

The chain couples TRBV4-2 to TRBJ1-1; possibly TRBD1 for D (5 bases). The V end lost 2 bases, the J end lost 6 bases, and 13 bases lay between the germline ends. This CDR3 comprises 14 residues. Germline CDR1 LGHNA, CDR2 YNFKEQ. The DNA for the CDR3 is TGTGCCAGCAGCCAAACAGATCGGACACCTGAAGCTTTCTTT. Residues: CASSQTDRTPEAFF.

The chain combines TRBV9 with TRBJ2-5; 8 nucleotides align to TRBD2. CDR1 is SGDLS and CDR2 is YYNGEE in the germline V gene. V lost 0 bases and J lost 4; bases outside the gene matches: 5. The CDR3 covers 15 residues. CDR3: CASSVAGGSRETQYF. The CDR3 DNA is TGTGCCAGCAGCGTAGCGGGAGGGTCCAGAGAGACCCAGTACTTC.

V usage is TRBV9 and J usage is TRBJ1-2; TRBD1 might be the D (5 bases). The V gene lost 4 bases and the J gene lost 8 bases, with 12 bases spanning the gap. The germline V gene encodes CDR1 SGDLS and CDR2 YYNGEE. The CDR3 is made up of 12 amino acids. The CDR3 loop reads CASSTGTIGYTF. The CDR3 coding sequence is TGTGCCAGCAGCACCGGGACTATCGGCTACACCTTC. Full variable domain (missing parts from reference TRBV9 and TRBJ1-2): DSGVTQTPKHLITATGQRVTLRCSPRSGDLSVYWYQQSLDQGLQFLIQYYNGEERAKGNILERFSAQQFPDLHSELNLSSLELGDSALYFCASSTGTIGYTFGSGTRLTVV.

V gene TRBV2 combines with J gene TRBJ2-7; D is unresolved. Germline values: CDR1 SNHLY, CDR2 FYNNEI. Trimming took off 8 bases at V and 3 bases at J, with 32 bases between the two ends. The CDR3 contains 19 residues. The CDR3 nucleotides read TGTGCCAGCCAGGTCCGACCCTCCCTCGTCCGTTCAGACTTCTACGAGCAGTACTTC. Amino acids: CASQVRPSLVRSDFYEQYF.